The 30 T cell receptor beta chains in this list originate from one sample, sequenced in a study of human T cells and chemical hapten exposure. Time point reported: patch test 1, 2 weeks after DPC sensitization. Treatment specified: therapeutic diphenylcyclopropenone sensitization with weekly scalp DPC. TCRdb recomputed calls from the RACE reads with MiXCR, one row per CDR3 protein. Of around 120,000 distinct CDR3 sequences listed, roughly 13% are singletons. The sample here was whole blood, taken in connection with sensitization to the hapten diphenylcyclopropenone (DPC). Receptor source: a man aged 18-30 years with alopecia areata. Some clones in this sample may be carry-over from other donors' samples.

This sequence joins TRBV15 and TRBJ2-1; 8 nucleotides align to TRBD2. The CDR3 has 14 residues. V was clipped by 3 bases and J by 7 bases; unmatched bases: 5. CDR1 LNHNV and CDR2 YYDKDF come from the germline V gene (reference sequence). The CDR3 loop is CATSSGGAMNEQFF. CDR3 nucleotides: TGTGCCACCAGCAGCGGGGGGGCCATGAATGAGCAGTTCTTC.

This sequence joins TRBV11-2 and TRBJ2-5; no firm D call. The CDR3 is 15 residues long. CDR1 is SGHAT and CDR2 is FQNNGV in the germline V gene. V was trimmed by 2 bases and J by 5 bases, leaving 15 bases between them. The CDR3 spells CASSLSERLGETQYF. CDR3 nucleotides: TGTGCCAGCAGCTTATCTGAGAGGCTAGGGGAGACCCAGTACTTC.

In this sample, this clonotype turned up a few times. The gene calls are TRBV7-3 and TRBJ2-1, with TRBD2 matching 7 bases. V trimming: 5 bases; J trimming: 0 bases; junction bases outside the gene matches: 7. CDR1 and CDR2 from the germline V gene are SGHTA and FQGTGA. The CDR3 has 16 residues. The CDR3: CASSAQAGPSYNEQFF. The DNA of the CDR3 is TGTGCCAGCAGCGCCCAAGCGGGACCCTCCTACAATGAGCAGTTCTTC.

The chain links TRBV6-2 or TRBV6-3 to TRBJ1-5, with D unclear. The CDR3 has 13 amino acids. V shed 3 bases and J shed 7 bases, with 10 bases lying between them. From germline, CDR1 is MNHEY and CDR2 SVGEGT. The DNA for the CDR3 is TGTGCCAGCAGTTATGATTTAGGACAGCCCCAGCATTTT. This encodes CASSYDLGQPQHF.

This clonotype has ten or more counts. The chain carries TRBV7-9 and TRBJ1-1; D ambiguous. There are 12 residues in the CDR3. Germline V gives CDR1 SEHNR, CDR2 FQNEAQ (reference sequence). V gave up 5 bases and J gave up 6 bases, with 10 bases separating them. In DNA form, the CDR3 reads TGTGCCAGCAGCCTCACCGGTCCTGAAGCTTTCTTT. It specifies CASSLTGPEAFF.

The chain is built from TRBV2 and TRBJ2-1, with D maybe TRBD1 (6 bases). The germline V and J ends were trimmed by 7 bases and 2 bases, with 24 bases remaining between them. Germline V gene data show CDR1 as SNHLY and CDR2 as FYNNEI. This CDR3 comprises 18 residues. The CDR3 DNA reads as TGTGCCAGCACCTCAAGAGGAACAGGGATAGGGGCCTACAATGAGCAGTTCTTC. Protein sequence: CASTSRGTGIGAYNEQFF.

This rearrangement joins TRBV5-4 to TRBJ2-1; 9 nucleotides agree with TRBD2. The CDR3 has 16 residues. V was clipped by 3 bases and J by 5 bases; unmatched bases: 9. The V gene's germline CDR1 is SGHNT and CDR2 YYREEE (reference sequence). CDR3 sequence reads: CASSSATIAGDNEQFF. CDR3 DNA sequence: TGTGCCAGCAGCTCCGCGACCATAGCGGGGGACAATGAGCAGTTCTTC.

This clonotype came up a few times. The V call is TRBV11-2, the J call TRBJ2-2; TRBD2 matches 8 bases. This CDR3 is 15 amino acids long. With 5 bases clipped from V and 6 bases from J, the junction kept 8 bases outside the gene matches. Germline V CDR1 and CDR2: SGHAT, FQNNGV. CDR3 in amino acids: CASSPRGGRPGELFF. The CDR3 bases are TGTGCCAGCAGCCCCCGCGGGGGGCGCCCCGGGGAGCTGTTTTTT.

This clonotype was observed a handful of times. The V gene is TRBV28, the J gene TRBJ2-7, with no clear D. Germline CDR1 reads MDHEN; CDR2 reads SYDVKM. The CDR3 extends over 14 amino acids. V dropped 3 bases and J dropped 0 bases, with 9 bases sitting between them. The CDR3 bases are TGTGCCAGCAGTTTGGCAGTAAGCTCCTACGAGCAGTACGTC. Protein sequence: CASSLAVSSYEQYV.

The V and J genes are TRBV6-5 and TRBJ2-1; D uncertain. The CDR3 consists of 13 residues. Trimming left V 5 bases short and J 7 bases short, with 12 bases between. Germline V gene lookup returns CDR1 MNHEY and CDR2 SVGAGI. CDR3 amino acids: CASSPQVGNEQFF. Written as DNA, the CDR3 is TGTGCCAGCAGTCCCCAAGTGGGGAATGAGCAGTTCTTC.

V and J are TRBV29-1 and TRBJ2-3, with a possible D match to TRBD1 (7 bases). From germline, CDR1 is SQVTM and CDR2 ANQGSEA. V lost 6 bases to trimming and J lost 0 bases, with 22 bases between them. This CDR3 has 17 residues. The CDR3 DNA reads TGCAGCGTGAGGGGGGCGACAGGGAAATCTAGCACAGATACGCAGTATTTT. Translation: CSVRGATGKSSTDTQYF.

This clonotype was counted a few times. The genes are TRBV6-1 and TRBJ2-7; 7 bases map to TRBD1. Germline CDR1 and CDR2: MNHNS and SASEGT. After removal of 0 bases from V and 1 base from J, the junction contained 3 bases not matched to a gene. The CDR3 loop spans 15 amino acids. The DNA of the CDR3 is TGTGCCAGCAGTGAAGCAACAGGGGCATCCTACGAGCAGTACGTC. It specifies CASSEATGASYEQYV.

This clonotype appeared a few times. The chain employs TRBV7-2 and TRBJ1-5; 7 nucleotides agree with TRBD1. Trimming took 0 bases from V and 7 from J; bases not matched to a gene: 15. Germline loops: CDR1 SGHTA, CDR2 FQGNSA. The CDR3 is 18 amino acids. In DNA form, the CDR3 reads TGTGCCAGCAGCTTAGCGCCTACTGGGACAGATGAGGGACAGCCCCAGCATTTT. Its translation is CASSLAPTGTDEGQPQHF.

J is TRBJ2-1 and V is TRBV6-2 or TRBV6-3, with TRBD2 identical over 9 bases. This CDR3 spans 18 amino acids. From germline, CDR1 is MNHEY and CDR2 SVGEGT. V dropped 8 bases and J dropped 7; count of bases not matched to a gene: 21. The CDR3 reads CASSFLGPYGTSRNEQFF. In DNA, the CDR3 is TGTGCCAGCTCCTTCCTAGGGCCTTATGGGACTAGCCGGAATGAGCAGTTCTTC.

This clonotype was seen at least ten times. V usage is TRBV11-2 and J usage is TRBJ2-7; 10 bases are a match to TRBD1. The germline gives CDR1 SGHAT, CDR2 FQNNGV. With 0 bases clipped from V and 7 bases from J, the junction kept 9 bases outside the gene matches. This CDR3 contains 16 residues. The CDR3 coding sequence is TGTGCCAGCAGCTTAGAATCCCCCGGGACAGGGGTGGAGCAGTACTTC. Its protein is CASSLESPGTGVEQYF. The full variable domain, rest sourced from reference TRBV11-2 and TRBJ2-7, is EAGVAQSPRYKIIEKRQSVAFWCNPISGHATLYWYQQILGQGPKLLIQFQNNGVVDDSQLPKDRFSAERLKGVDSTLKIQPAKLEDSAVYLCASSLESPGTGVEQYFGPGTRLTVT.

This clonotype was counted a single time. This chain joins TRBV7-9 and TRBJ2-3; a weak D match, TRBD2 (6 bases). CDR1 is SEHNR, CDR2 FQNEAQ, per germline (reference sequence). The CDR3 consists of 15 residues. Trimming took off 2 bases at V and 1 base at J, with 10 bases between the two ends. As DNA, the CDR3 is TGTGCCAGCAGCTTAACGGGGGACGGCACAGATACGCAGTATTTT. Translating gives CASSLTGDGTDTQYF. Looking up the rest from reference TRBV7-9 and TRBJ2-3 gives the full variable domain: DTGVSQNPRHKITKRGQNVTFRCDPISEHNRLYWYRQTLGQGPEFLTYFQNEAQLEKSRLLSDRFSAERPKGSFSTLEIQRTEQGDSAMYLCASSLTGDGTDTQYFGPGTRLTVL.

This clonotype was counted a few times. The chain couples TRBV12-2 to TRBJ2-2; the table's D call, TRBD1, was not checked against the DNA. TRBV12-2 is termed a pseudogene. The CDR3 loop spans 15 amino acids. As DNA, the CDR3 is TGTGCAAGTCGCTCGGGACAGGGGGCCACCGGGGAGCTGTTTTTT. Translating gives CASRSGQGATGELFF.

The chain has TRBV7-9 and TRBJ2-3; D is unresolved. The CDR3 is 14 amino acids. V was pared by 3 bases and J by 1 base, with 8 bases between. In germline, CDR1 is SEHNR, CDR2 FQNEAQ (reference sequence). Here the CDR3 reads CASSFMAGTDTQYF. CDR3 nucleotides: TGTGCCAGCAGCTTCATGGCAGGCACAGATACGCAGTATTTT.

The V gene is TRBV7-2, the J gene TRBJ2-1; tentatively, D is TRBD1 (5 bases). The CDR3 has 13 residues. V lost 6 bases and J 3 bases, leaving 9 bases between the germline ends. Germline-derived CDR1 and CDR2 are SGHTA and FQGNSA. The CDR3 protein is CASRWTLYNEQFF. The CDR3 DNA reads TGTGCCAGCAGGTGGACACTCTACAATGAGCAGTTCTTC.

This clonotype was observed a handful of times. The chain couples TRBV20-1 to TRBJ1-5; possibly TRBD1 for D (5 bases). In germline, CDR1 is DFQATT, CDR2 SNEGSKA (reference sequence). The CDR3 is 15 amino acids. V was shortened by 1 base and J by 1 base, with 11 bases between the two germline ends. The CDR3 loop reads CSARAGGLSNQPQHF. For the CDR3, the DNA is TGCAGTGCTAGAGCCGGGGGGTTAAGCAATCAGCCCCAGCATTTT.

The rearrangement uses TRBV5-1 and TRBJ2-6; D remains ambiguous. Germline loops: CDR1 SGHRS, CDR2 YFSETQ. CDR3 length: 14 residues. V was shortened by 5 bases and J by 0 bases, with 6 bases between the two germline ends. This CDR3 reads CASRPFSGANVLTF. As DNA, the CDR3 is TGCGCCAGCAGGCCATTCTCTGGGGCCAACGTCCTGACTTTC.

This clonotype showed up just a few times. The chain has TRBV10-3 and TRBJ1-1; TRBD1 is a possible D gene (5 bases). The germline V and J ends were trimmed by 4 bases and 1 base, with 10 bases remaining between them. Germline values: CDR1 ENHRY, CDR2 SYGVKD. The CDR3 length is 14 residues. CDR3 residues: CAISGQSKNTEAFF. The CDR3 DNA is TGTGCCATCAGTGGACAGTCAAAGAACACTGAAGCTTTCTTT.

This clonotype was seen a few times. The chain uses TRBV2 and TRBJ1-1; weak D call: TRBD1 (5 bases). This CDR3 is built from 12 residues. Germline V gene lookup returns CDR1 SNHLY and CDR2 FYNNEI. Trimming shortened V by 3 bases and J by 8 bases, and 10 bases separated the two germline ends. The CDR3 bases are TGTGCCAGCAGTGACGAGGGGCGAGAAGCTTTCTTT. This encodes CASSDEGREAFF.

The rearrangement joins TRBV18 to TRBJ1-1; D gene ambiguous. Trimming removed 2 bases at V and 8 bases at J, with 9 bases between. The CDR3 contains 12 residues. Germline V gene data show CDR1 as KGHSH and CDR2 as LQKENI. CDR3 region: CASSPGQKEAFF. In DNA, the CDR3 is TGTGCCAGCTCACCAGGCCAGAAAGAAGCTTTCTTT.

In this sample, this clonotype turned up a few times. The gene calls are TRBV2 and TRBJ2-2, with TRBD1 identical over 7 bases. V trimming: 10 bases; J trimming: 2 bases; junction bases outside the gene matches: 13. The CDR3 contains 16 residues. From germline, CDR1 is SNHLY and CDR2 FYNNEI. The CDR3 DNA reads as TGTGCCACCTCATGGGTCCGGACAGGAAACACCGGGGAGCTGTTTTTT. Its protein is CATSWVRTGNTGELFF.

The chain uses TRBV3-1 and TRBJ2-7; D not certain. In germline, CDR1 is LGHDT, CDR2 YNNKEL (reference sequence). Trimming shortened V by 2 bases and J by 6 bases, and 8 bases separated the two germline ends. There are 12 residues in the CDR3. As DNA, the CDR3 is TGTGCCAGCAGCCAAACGAGACTCGAGCAGTACTTC. Encoded protein: CASSQTRLEQYF.

The rearrangement joins TRBV11-2 to TRBJ1-4; weak D call: TRBD1 (6 bases). CDR1 and CDR2 (germline): SGHAT, FQNNGV. The CDR3 length is 17 residues. V was pared by 6 bases and J by 5 bases, with 22 bases between. CDR3 residues: CASRKSGLRQGNEKLFF. CDR3 nucleotides: TGTGCCAGCAGAAAAAGCGGCTTACGGCAGGGGAATGAAAAACTGTTTTTT.

This clonotype showed up just a few times. V is TRBV14 and J is TRBJ2-2; D is undetermined. This CDR3 spans 16 amino acids. V shed 0 bases and J shed 6 bases, with 14 bases lying between them. In germline, CDR1 is SGHDN, CDR2 FVKESK. The CDR3 loop is CASSQDATNWAGELFF. Here the CDR3 DNA reads TGTGCCAGCAGCCAAGACGCGACCAACTGGGCCGGGGAGCTGTTTTTT.

The genes are TRBV27 and TRBJ1-1, with unresolved D. This CDR3 is 14 amino acids long. Germline lookup yields CDR1 MNHEY and CDR2 SMNVEV (reference sequence). V was cut by 2 bases and J by 2 bases, with 9 bases left in between. The CDR3 reads CASSLGTLNTEAFF. The CDR3 DNA follows: TGTGCCAGCAGTTTAGGCACCCTTAACACTGAAGCTTTCTTT.

The chain joins TRBV7-8 to TRBJ1-2; no clear D. The CDR3 loop spans 13 amino acids. Trimming removed 4 bases at V and 5 bases at J, with 11 bases between. CDR1 SGHVS and CDR2 FQNEAQ come from the germline V gene. The CDR3 here is CASSSERGYGYTF. CDR3 nucleotide sequence: TGTGCCAGCAGCTCCGAAAGAGGATATGGCTACACCTTC.